These T cell receptor beta chains were read from a single sample in a study of cytomegalovirus exposure and HLA in healthy donors. TCRdb keeps only in-frame clones here, not all; method: immunoSEQ multiplex PCR. The table includes fewer than 150,000 clones, about 74% detected once. The source material was PBMCs. The receptor source for this set is a woman in her fifties or sixties in good health and CMV-seropositive. Both conserved end residues are part of each CDR3. A D gene is named only where the DNA matches it firmly. A clone size is listed for some rows: how often the clone was seen (once, few, many), or a class if it is expanded.

CASSLVESNTEAFF,TGCGCCAGCAGCTTGGTGGAGTCGAACACTGAAGCTTTCTTT,TRBV5-1,once,.,TRBJ1-1
CASSLGDRGAGYGYTF,TGTGCCAGCAGCTTGGGGGACAGGGGGGCTGGCTATGGCTACACCTTC,TRBV5-8,.,TRBD1,TRBJ1-2
CASSRETVAKNIQYF,TGTGCCAGCAGCCGTGAGACAGTAGCCAAAAACATTCAGTACTTC,TRBV7-2,.,.,TRBJ2-4
CASSSGGGKTQYF,TGTGCCAGCAGCTCGGGGGGCGGGAAGACCCAGTACTTC,TRBV7-6,.,.,TRBJ2-5
CASSLGLAATGELFF,TGTGCCAGCAGCCTAGGACTAGCAGCCACCGGGGAGCTGTTTTTT,TRBV5-4,.,TRBD2,TRBJ2-2
CASSPAGSSGNTIYF,TGTGCCAGCTCACCAGCAGGGTCCAGTGGAAACACCATATATTTT,TRBV18,.,.,TRBJ1-3
CSVGAPPYEQYF,TGCAGCGTTGGGGCGCCTCCCTACGAGCAGTACTTC,TRBV29-1,.,.,TRBJ2-7
CASRQGDSPLHF,TGTGCCAGCAGACAGGGCGATTCACCCCTCCACTTT,TRBV25-1,.,.,TRBJ1-6
CASSFGGEAQPQHF,TGTGCCAGCAGCTTCGGGGGGGAGGCGCAGCCCCAGCATTTT,TRBV7-2,.,.,TRBJ1-5
CASSLAHSLAGGTETQYF,TGTGCCAGCAGCTTAGCGCATAGCCTAGCGGGGGGTACGGAGACCCAGTACTTC,TRBV7-2,.,TRBD2,TRBJ2-5
CASGLSPAAEPQHF,TGTGCTAGTGGTTTGTCACCCGCCGCAGAGCCCCAGCATTTT,TRBV12-5,once,.,TRBJ1-5
CASSYGQGETQYF,TGCGCCAGCAGCTACGGACAGGGAGAGACCCAGTACTTC,TRBV5-1,.,TRBD1,TRBJ2-5
CASSPEGDTQYF,TGTGCCAGCAGCCCGGAGGGGGATACGCAGTATTTT,TRBV6-1,.,.,TRBJ2-3
CSAIQGFEQFF,TGCAGTGCTATTCAGGGGTTTGAGCAGTTCTTC,TRBV20-1,.,.,TRBJ2-1
CASSLQNRGPTLEYEQYF,TGTGCCAGCAGCTTACAAAACAGGGGGCCGACCCTTGAATACGAGCAGTACTTC,TRBV7-2,few,TRBD1,TRBJ2-7
CASSPLMGRGTEAFF,TGTGCCAGCTCACCATTAATGGGTAGGGGAACTGAAGCTTTCTTT,TRBV18,.,.,TRBJ1-1
CASSPTPTGYTF,TGTGCCAGCAGCCCCACCCCGACAGGCTACACCTTC,TRBV2,.,.,TRBJ1-2
CATTGDSQRLGYTF,TGTGCCACCACCGGGGACAGCCAAAGGTTAGGCTACACCTTC,TRBV10-3,few,TRBD1,TRBJ1-2
CASSDSHSPLHF,TGTGCCAGCAGTGACTCTCATTCACCCCTCCACTTT,TRBV6-1,.,.,TRBJ1-6
CASSNPGQGLIDTEAFF,TGTGCCAGCAGCAATCCGGGACAGGGATTAATCGACACTGAAGCTTTCTTT,TRBV5-6,.,TRBD1,TRBJ1-1
CASSYPTRPQHF,TGTGCCAGCAGTTACCCCACCAGGCCCCAGCATTTT,TRBV6-5,.,.,TRBJ1-5
CASSIRTDYTNYGYTF,TGTGCCAGTAGTATCAGGACAGATTATACTAACTATGGCTACACCTTC,TRBV19,.,.,TRBJ1-2
CASSPTGVREAFF,TGTGCCAGCAGTCCAACAGGGGTACGGGAAGCTTTCTTT,TRBV6-4,.,TRBD1,TRBJ1-1
CASSDTPNSYNEQFF,TGTGCCAGCAGTGACACACCGAACTCCTACAATGAGCAGTTCTTC,TRBV6-4,.,.,TRBJ2-1
CAISDRDTAHYTF,TGTGCCATCAGCGACCGGGACACTGCCCACTACACCTTC,TRBV10-3,few,.,TRBJ1-2
CASSSDEGAAIFEAFF,TGTGCCAGCAGCTCCGATGAGGGGGCGGCCATATTTGAAGCTTTCTTT,TRBV7-9,.,TRBD1,TRBJ1-1
CASSLLKGQGGTGANVLTF,TGTGCCAGCAGCTTGCTCAAGGGACAGGGAGGCACTGGGGCCAACGTCCTGACTTTC,TRBV5-6,.,TRBD1,TRBJ2-6
CASSWGGIGYEQYF,TGCGCCAGCAGCTGGGGGGGAATTGGCTACGAGCAGTACTTC,TRBV5-1,.,TRBD2,TRBJ2-7
CASSFNRYRDTEAFF,TGTGCCAGCAGTTTTAATAGATATCGGGACACTGAAGCTTTCTTT,TRBV6-6,once,.,TRBJ1-1
CASSQTTGVGEKLFF,TGCGCCAGCAGCCAGACGACAGGGGTAGGTGAAAAACTGTTTTTT,TRBV4-3,.,TRBD1,TRBJ1-4
CASTNPGSHSYEQYF,TGCGCCAGCACCAACCCCGGGAGTCACTCCTACGAGCAGTACTTC,TRBV23-1,.,.,TRBJ2-7
CASSLEGGVYGYTF,TGTGCCAGCAGCTTGGAAGGGGGTGTCTATGGCTACACCTTC,TRBV7-9,.,.,TRBJ1-2
CSAYSGGSLHF,TGCAGTGCTTACTCAGGGGGCTCCCTCCACTTT,TRBV20-1,.,TRBD1,TRBJ1-6
CSASSVDLRGDTQYF,TGCAGCGCCTCGTCGGTGGACCTTCGGGGAGATACGCAGTATTTT,TRBV29-1,.,.,TRBJ2-3
CASSVGQGNSPLHF,TGCGCCAGCAGCGTGGGACAGGGGAATTCACCCCTCCACTTT,TRBV5-1,.,TRBD1,TRBJ1-6
CATGQGTGEQYF,TGCGCCACCGGACAGGGGACGGGCGAGCAGTACTTC,TRBV23-1,.,TRBD1,TRBJ2-7
CASSVVFDTGELFF,TGTGCCAGCAGCGTAGTCTTCGACACCGGGGAGCTGTTTTTT,TRBV9,.,.,TRBJ2-2
CASSPDSSGPYEQYF,TGTGCTAGCAGCCCAGACTCAAGTGGCCCCTACGAGCAGTACTTC,TRBV7-7,.,.,TRBJ2-7
CASALTDTQYF,TGTGCTAGTGCCCTCACAGATACGCAGTATTTT,TRBV12-5,.,.,TRBJ2-3
CSVEDLQSGGNTEAFF,TGCAGCGTTGAAGATCTTCAATCCGGGGGGAACACTGAAGCTTTCTTT,TRBV29-1,.,.,TRBJ1-1
CASSAPRGASTDTQYF,TGTGCCAGCAGCGCACCACGTGGGGCGAGCACAGATACGCAGTATTTT,TRBV9,.,.,TRBJ2-3
CASSLEAGGYTF,TGTGCCAGCAGCTTGGAGGCGGGAGGCTACACCTTC,TRBV5-6,few,.,TRBJ1-2
CASRWGGSPLETQYF,TGTGCCAGCAGATGGGGGGGGTCCCCCCTCGAGACCCAGTACTTC,TRBV21-1,.,.,TRBJ2-5
CASSDSRLNNEQFF,TGTGCCAGCAGTGACTCCAGACTAAACAATGAGCAGTTCTTC,TRBV6-4,.,.,TRBJ2-1
CASSFSYEQYF,TGTGCCAGCAGTTTTTCTTACGAGCAGTACTTC,TRBV2,.,.,TRBJ2-7
CASSATWGGQETQYF,TGTGCCAGCAGTGCAACGTGGGGGGGTCAAGAGACCCAGTACTTC,TRBV25-1,few,TRBD2,TRBJ2-5
CAISEWGDGEQFF,TGTGCCATCAGTGAGTGGGGGGATGGCGAGCAGTTCTTC,TRBV10-3,.,.,TRBJ2-1
CASSLDRKRLGYTF,TGTGCCAGCAGCTTAGATCGGAAGAGACTTGGCTACACCTTC,TRBV7-2,.,.,TRBJ1-2
CASSVGAGGHYEQYF,TGTGCCAGCAGCGTAGGTGCAGGGGGTCACTACGAGCAGTACTTC,TRBV9,few,TRBD1,TRBJ2-7
CASSPRSALAGGETQYF,TGTGCCAGCTCACCACGGTCTGCGCTAGCGGGGGGAGAGACCCAGTACTTC,TRBV18,.,TRBD2,TRBJ2-5
CASSLRLDSYNEQFF,TGCGCCAGCAGCTTGAGGCTAGATTCCTACAATGAGCAGTTCTTC,TRBV5-1,few,.,TRBJ2-1
CASSLVGTGDIYGYTF,TGTGCCAGCAGCTTGGTCGGGACAGGGGATATCTATGGCTACACCTTC,TRBV5-6,.,TRBD1,TRBJ1-2
CATSARSGTIYF,TGTGCCACCAGCGCCCGGAGCGGCACCATATATTTT,TRBV15,.,.,TRBJ1-3
CASSLGQGLGREQYF,TGCGCCAGCAGCTTGGGTCAGGGACTCGGGCGCGAGCAGTACTTC,TRBV5-1,.,.,TRBJ2-7